These 26 T cell receptor beta chains originate from one sample sequenced in a study of tumor-infiltrating lymphocytes in localized non-small cell lung cancer. This table comes from immunoSEQ multiplex PCR, and its TCRdb copy is limited to in-frame clones, with some not included. The sample yields fewer than 8,500 clones, over 75% seen once. The specimen sequenced was lung tumor tissue. Source of these receptors: a human donor with non-small cell lung cancer.

The rearrangement joins TRBV10-3 to TRBJ1-6; D gene unclear. The V and J ends lost 0 bases and 9 bases respectively, with 18 bases between them. CDR1 and CDR2 (germline): ENHRY, SYGVKD. The CDR3 spans 17 residues. The CDR3 loop reads CAISESSPGGFGSPLHF. In DNA form, the CDR3 reads TGTGCCATCAGTGAGTCCTCCCCGGGAGGTTTCGGTTCACCCCTCCACTTT.

The CDR3 region has the DNA TGTGCCAGCAGCTTAGGGGCAGATACGCAGTATTTT. Protein: CASSLGADTQYF. The V and J genes are TRBV7-3 and TRBJ2-3, with unresolved D. The V gene lost 2 bases and the J gene lost 4 bases, with 4 bases spanning the gap. The CDR3 is 12 residues long. Germline values: CDR1 SGHTA, CDR2 FQGTGA. Combining the CDR3 with reference TRBV7-3 and TRBJ2-3 gives the whole variable domain GAGVSQTPSNKVTEKGKYVELRCDPISGHTALYWYRQSLGQGPEFLIYFQGTGAADDSGLPNDRFFAVRPEGSVSTLKIQRTERGDSAVYLCASSLGADTQYFGPGTRLTVL.

The rearrangement links TRBV9 to TRBJ2-5; 9 bases are a match to TRBD1. The CDR3 runs 16 residues. The germline V gene encodes CDR1 SGDLS and CDR2 YYNGEE. The ends lost 0 bases at V and 2 bases at J; junction bases unmatched: 5. As DNA, the CDR3 is TGTGCCAGCAGCGTAGATGGTGGACAGGGGCAAGAGACCCAGTACTTC. Translation: CASSVDGGQGQETQYF.

V is TRBV2 and J is TRBJ2-7, with TRBD2 as a possible D gene (5 bases). Germline V gives CDR1 SNHLY, CDR2 FYNNEI. The V gene lost 3 bases and the J gene lost 3 bases, with 12 bases spanning the gap. This CDR3 spans 14 amino acids. The CDR3 region has the DNA TGTGCCAGCAGTGAGGAGCGGTCCTTCTACGAGCAGTACTTC. This sequence encodes CASSEERSFYEQYF.

The V gene is TRBV29-1, the J gene TRBJ2-5, with 7 bases matching TRBD2. This CDR3 is built from 13 residues. Trimming cost V 3 bases and J 3 bases; bases outside gene matches: 4. Germline loops: CDR1 SQVTM, CDR2 ANQGSEA. The CDR3 bases are TGCAGCGTTGAGGGTGGGGGGGAAGAGACCCAGTACTTC. This translates into CSVEGGGEETQYF.

CDR3 residues: CASSPGGMGGLSEQYF. DNA of the CDR3: TGTGCCAGCAGTCCAGGGGGAATGGGGGGCTTAAGCGAGCAGTACTTC. This chain links TRBV6-6 with TRBJ2-7; possibly TRBD1 for D (7 bases). V gave up 5 bases and J gave up 6 bases, with 23 bases separating them. Germline CDR1 and CDR2: MNHNY and SVGAGI (reference sequence). CDR3 length equals 16 residues.

This rearrangement joins TRBV30 to TRBJ1-3; D is uncertain. V was pared by 5 bases and J by 7 bases, with 3 bases between. CDR3 size: 9 residues. Per the germline V gene, CDR1 is GTSNPN and CDR2 is SVGIG (reference sequence). CDR3 nucleotide sequence: TGTGCCTGGTTTAACACCATATATTTT. It encodes CAWFNTIYF. Complete variable domain (other parts from reference TRBV30 and TRBJ1-3): SQTIHQWPATLVQPVGSPLSLECTVEGTSNPNLYWYRQAAGRGLQLLFYSVGIGQISSEVPQNLSASRPQDRQFILSSKKLLLSDSGFYLCAWFNTIYFGEGSWLTVV.

The chain is built from TRBV30 and TRBJ1-1, with D perhaps matching TRBD1 (5 bases). The V gene lost 8 bases and the J gene lost 3 bases, with 16 bases spanning the gap. CDR3 length: 13 residues. Looked up from germline, CDR1 is GTSNPN and CDR2 is SVGIG (reference sequence). The chain's CDR3 is CATPRGADTEAFF. The CDR3, as DNA: TGTGCCACCCCTCGAGGGGCGGACACTGAAGCTTTCTTT. The variable domain in full, with the rest retrieved from reference TRBV30 and TRBJ1-1, is SQTIHQWPATLVQPVGSPLSLECTVEGTSNPNLYWYRQAAGRGLQLLFYSVGIGQISSEVPQNLSASRPQDRQFILSSKKLLLSDSGFYLCATPRGADTEAFFGQGTRLTVV.

This clone is medium-sized. This chain links TRBV30 with TRBJ1-2; D ambiguous. The CDR3 extends over 12 amino acids. V gave up 5 bases and J gave up 3 bases, with 10 bases separating them. Germline-derived CDR1 and CDR2 are GTSNPN and SVGIG (reference sequence). The DNA for the CDR3 is TGTGCCTGGTCGCTGGGAGACTATGGCTACACCTTC. Protein product: CAWSLGDYGYTF.

This clone was found a few times. The V gene is TRBV29-1, the J gene TRBJ1-1; maybe TRBD1 (6 bases). Germline V gene lookup returns CDR1 SQVTM and CDR2 ANQGSEA. There are 14 residues in the CDR3. Trimming removed 0 bases at V and 0 bases at J, with 8 bases between. Here the CDR3 reads CSVEDNRVNTEAFF. The CDR3, as DNA: TGCAGCGTTGAAGATAACAGGGTGAACACTGAAGCTTTCTTT.

The chain joins TRBV2 to TRBJ1-1; TRBD1 matches at 7 bases. CDR3 length equals 13 residues. The germline CDR1 and CDR2 sequences are SNHLY and FYNNEI. V lost 7 bases to trimming and J lost 6 bases; unmatched junction nucleotides: 8. CDR3 in DNA: TGTGCCAGCACCGTGGAGGGGGCATCTGAAGCTTTCTTT. This encodes CASTVEGASEAFF.

This clone came up a few times. CDR3 amino acids: CASSLVFRGLEQFF. The DNA for the CDR3 is TGTGCCAGCAGCTTAGTATTCCGAGGACTGGAGCAGTTCTTC. The gene calls are TRBV7-2 and TRBJ2-1; possible D gene TRBD2, 5 bases. Trimming took 1 base from V and 10 from J, leaving 14 bases between them. The CDR3 runs 14 residues. CDR1 is SGHTA and CDR2 is FQGNSA in the germline V gene.

The gene calls are TRBV28 and TRBJ1-1; tentative D call: TRBD1 (5 bases). The CDR3 length is 15 residues. In germline, CDR1 is MDHEN, CDR2 SYDVKM. V lost 7 bases and J 1 base, leaving 16 bases between the germline ends. The CDR3 coding sequence is TGTGCCAGCACAACTTTAGGGACGGGGAACACTGAAGCTTTCTTT. Its protein product is CASTTLGTGNTEAFF.

The chain couples TRBV10-3 to TRBJ1-3; 7 bases line up with TRBD1. With V trimmed by 7 bases and J by 0 bases, 3 bases remained unmatched. Germline V gives CDR1 ENHRY, CDR2 SYGVKD. The CDR3 sequence is 14 residues long. CDR3 protein: CAIKGQSSGNTIYF. CDR3 DNA: TGTGCCATCAAGGGACAGAGCTCTGGAAACACCATATATTTT.

The V and J genes are TRBV5-1 and TRBJ2-3; possibly TRBD1 for D (5 bases). The CDR3 is made up of 16 amino acids. CDR1 and CDR2 (germline): SGHRS, YFSETQ. The germline V and J ends were trimmed by 0 bases and 0 bases, with 11 bases remaining between them. The CDR3 here is CASSLASQVSTDTQYF. Written as DNA, the CDR3 is TGCGCCAGCAGCTTGGCCTCACAGGTTAGCACAGATACGCAGTATTTT.

The chain has TRBV29-1 and TRBJ1-5; TRBD1 matches at 12 bases. Germline loops: CDR1 SQVTM, CDR2 ANQGSEA. Trimming removed 6 bases from V and 5 bases from J; junction bases left unmatched: 5. CDR3 length equals 14 residues. In nucleotides, the CDR3 is TGCAGCGTGGGACAGGGGGCGTTGGATCAGCCCCAGCATTTT. Its translation is CSVGQGALDQPQHF.

A few counts support this clone. This rearrangement joins TRBV5-6 to TRBJ2-1; D perhaps matches TRBD2 (6 bases). CDR3 length: 12 amino acids. The germline V gene encodes CDR1 SGHDT and CDR2 YYEEEE. Trimming took off 4 bases at V and 8 bases at J, with 10 bases between the two ends. CDR3 nucleotide sequence: TGTGCCAGCAGCCGGGCTAGCGATGAGCAGTTCTTC. It codes for CASSRASDEQFF.

The chain has TRBV28 and TRBJ1-6; weak D call: TRBD1 (6 bases). The germline V gene encodes CDR1 MDHEN and CDR2 SYDVKM. This CDR3 region has 14 residues. Trimming stripped 3 bases from V and 3 bases from J, with 6 bases between. This CDR3 is CASSLDSYNSPLHF. Written as DNA, the CDR3 is TGTGCCAGCAGTTTGGACAGCTATAATTCACCCCTCCACTTT.

V gene TRBV2 combines with J gene TRBJ1-2; the D is unclear. The germline V and J ends were trimmed by 6 bases and 8 bases, with 13 bases remaining between them. CDR1 is SNHLY and CDR2 is FYNNEI in the germline V gene. This CDR3 spans 12 amino acids. The DNA of the CDR3 is TGTGCCAGCAGCCAGCAGGACGGAGGCTACACCTTC. Protein sequence: CASSQQDGGYTF. Combining the CDR3 with reference TRBV2 and TRBJ1-2 gives the whole variable domain EPEVTQTPSHQVTQMGQEVILRCVPISNHLYFYWYRQILGQKVEFLVSFYNNEISEKSEIFDDQFSVERPDGSNFTLKIRSTKLEDSAMYFCASSQQDGGYTFGSGTRLTVV.

The J gene is TRBJ1-5, the V gene TRBV30; D is perhaps TRBD1 (5 bases). Germline loops: CDR1 GTSNPN, CDR2 SVGIG (reference sequence). Trimming stripped 1 base from V and 7 bases from J, with 11 bases between. CDR3 length: 13 residues. CDR3 amino acids: CAWSGGRGQPQHF. DNA of the CDR3: TGTGCCTGGAGTGGGGGGAGAGGGCAGCCCCAGCATTTT. The full variable domain, its missing parts supplied by reference TRBV30 and TRBJ1-5, is SQTIHQWPATLVQPVGSPLSLECTVEGTSNPNLYWYRQAAGRGLQLLFYSVGIGQISSEVPQNLSASRPQDRQFILSSKKLLLSDSGFYLCAWSGGRGQPQHFGDGTRLSIL.

This chain links TRBV18 with TRBJ2-5, with TRBD2 as a possible D gene (5 bases). Trimming stripped 2 bases from V and 2 bases from J, with 12 bases between. CDR3 length equals 15 residues. Germline V gene sequence: CDR1 KGHSH, CDR2 LQKENI. The chain's CDR3 is CASSPRRLQQETQYF. CDR3 DNA: TGTGCCAGCTCACCAAGGAGGCTCCAACAAGAGACCCAGTACTTC.

By sample fraction, this clone is medium-sized. The chain carries TRBV2 and TRBJ2-1, with 13 bases lining up with TRBD2. J was trimmed by 2 bases and V by 8 bases; bases with no gene match: 0. Germline loops: CDR1 SNHLY, CDR2 FYNNEI. This CDR3 region has 14 residues. CDR3 residues: CASGTSGTYNEQFF. Written as DNA, the CDR3 is TGTGCCAGCGGGACTAGCGGGACCTACAATGAGCAGTTCTTC.

The rearrangement links TRBV5-1 to TRBJ2-3; D unresolved. Germline CDR1 SGHRS, CDR2 YFSETQ. The germline V and J ends were trimmed by 1 base and 3 bases, with 6 bases remaining between them. The CDR3 runs to 13 residues. The CDR3 DNA is TGCGCCAGCAGCTTGCGGAAGACAGATACGCAGTATTTT. This codes for CASSLRKTDTQYF.

This chain connects TRBV2 to TRBJ2-5; a possible D gene is TRBD2 (5 bases). Per germline, CDR1 SNHLY and CDR2 FYNNEI. The CDR3 covers 14 residues. Trimming removed 1 base from V and 7 bases from J, with 13 bases in between. In DNA form, the CDR3 reads TGTGCCAGCAGTGAAGGTCGAGGCGGAGGGACCCAGTACTTC. This sequence encodes CASSEGRGGGTQYF.

The rearrangement links TRBV2 to TRBJ2-5; perhaps TRBD1 as D (6 bases). Trimming took 10 bases from V and 5 from J, leaving 17 bases between them. Looked up from germline, CDR1 is SNHLY and CDR2 is FYNNEI. This CDR3 contains 13 residues. The CDR3 is CATALTGIETQYF. For the CDR3, the DNA is TGTGCCACCGCCCTAACAGGGATCGAGACCCAGTACTTC.

The V and J genes are TRBV28 and TRBJ1-3; the D is unclear. The germline V and J ends were trimmed by 8 bases and 8 bases, with 16 bases remaining between them. The CDR3 extends over 13 amino acids. Germline V lookup: CDR1 MDHEN, CDR2 SYDVKM. CDR3 sequence (DNA): TGTGCCAGCGCACCTCATTCGTCGGACACCATATATTTT. This translates into CASAPHSSDTIYF.